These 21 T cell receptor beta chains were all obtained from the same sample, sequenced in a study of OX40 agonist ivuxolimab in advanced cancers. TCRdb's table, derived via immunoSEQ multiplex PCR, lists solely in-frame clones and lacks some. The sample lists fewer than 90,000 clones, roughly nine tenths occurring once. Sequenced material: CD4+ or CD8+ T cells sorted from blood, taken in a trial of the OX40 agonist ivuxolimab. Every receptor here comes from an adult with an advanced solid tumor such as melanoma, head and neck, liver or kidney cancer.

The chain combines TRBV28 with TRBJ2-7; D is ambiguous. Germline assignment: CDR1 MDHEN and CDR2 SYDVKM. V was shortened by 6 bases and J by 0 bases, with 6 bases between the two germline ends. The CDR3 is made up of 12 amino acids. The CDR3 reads CASRLRSYEQYF. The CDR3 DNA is TGTGCCAGCAGGCTCCGCTCCTACGAGCAGTACTTC.

The CDR3 loop reads CASSIRNSRKSYGYTF. DNA for the CDR3: TGTGCCAGTAGTATTAGAAACAGCCGGAAGTCGTATGGCTACACCTTC. The gene calls are TRBV19 and TRBJ1-2; no clear D gene. The CDR3 is 16 amino acids. CDR1 and CDR2 from the germline V gene are LNHDA and SQIVND (reference sequence). V lost 3 bases, J lost 5 bases, and 19 bases lay in between.

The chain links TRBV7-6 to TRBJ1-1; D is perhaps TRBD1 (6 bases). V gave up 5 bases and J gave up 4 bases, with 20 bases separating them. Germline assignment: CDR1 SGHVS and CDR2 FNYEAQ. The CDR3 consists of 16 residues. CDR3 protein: CASSKTGNMQSTEAFF. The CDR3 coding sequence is TGTGCCAGCAGCAAGACAGGTAATATGCAGAGCACTGAAGCTTTCTTT.

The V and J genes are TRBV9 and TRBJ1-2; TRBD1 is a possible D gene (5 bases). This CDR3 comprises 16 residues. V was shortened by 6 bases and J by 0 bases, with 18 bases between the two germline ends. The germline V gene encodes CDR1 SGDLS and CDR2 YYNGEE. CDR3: CASTQGPTGTNYGYTF. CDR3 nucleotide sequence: TGTGCCAGCACCCAGGGCCCAACGGGGACTAACTATGGCTACACCTTC.

For the CDR3, the DNA is TGTGCCAGCAGACGAGGGGGCGGGGATAACAATGAGCAGTTCTTC. Translated, it gives CASRRGGGDNNEQFF. This chain links TRBV5-4 with TRBJ2-1; D possibly corresponds to TRBD1 (7 bases). With 5 bases removed from V and 5 bases from J, the gap between germline ends came to 17 bases. The CDR3 loop spans 15 amino acids. Germline lookup yields CDR1 SGHNT and CDR2 YYREEE (reference sequence).

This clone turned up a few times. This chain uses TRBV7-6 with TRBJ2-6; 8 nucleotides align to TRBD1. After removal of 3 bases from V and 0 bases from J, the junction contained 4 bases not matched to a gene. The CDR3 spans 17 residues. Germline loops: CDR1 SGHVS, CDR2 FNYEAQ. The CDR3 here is CASSLGQAISGANVLTF. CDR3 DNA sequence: TGTGCCAGCAGCTTGGGACAGGCGATCTCTGGGGCCAACGTCCTGACTTTC.

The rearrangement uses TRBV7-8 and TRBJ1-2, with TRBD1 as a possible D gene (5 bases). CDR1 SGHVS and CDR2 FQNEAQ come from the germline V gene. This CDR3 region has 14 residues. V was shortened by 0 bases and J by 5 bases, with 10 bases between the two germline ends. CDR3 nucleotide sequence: TGTGCCAGCAGCTTAGCAGGGAAGGGGTATGGCTACACCTTC. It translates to CASSLAGKGYGYTF.

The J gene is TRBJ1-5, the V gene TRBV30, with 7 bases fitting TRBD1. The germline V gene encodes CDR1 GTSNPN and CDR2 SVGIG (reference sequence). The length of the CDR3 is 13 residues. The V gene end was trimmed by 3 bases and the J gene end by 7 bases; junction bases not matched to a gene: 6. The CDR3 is CAWRDRQGQPQHF. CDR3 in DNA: TGTGCCTGGAGAGACAGACAGGGCCAGCCCCAGCATTTT.

Written as DNA, the CDR3 is TGTGCCAGCGGGACCCAGGGCCTTACCTACGAGCAGTACTTC. Amino acid sequence: CASGTQGLTYEQYF. J is TRBJ2-7 and V is TRBV28; D tentatively reads TRBD1 or TRBD2 (5 bases each). Germline V CDR1 and CDR2: MDHEN, SYDVKM. V was cut by 8 bases and J by 2 bases, with 16 bases left in between. The CDR3 extends over 14 amino acids.

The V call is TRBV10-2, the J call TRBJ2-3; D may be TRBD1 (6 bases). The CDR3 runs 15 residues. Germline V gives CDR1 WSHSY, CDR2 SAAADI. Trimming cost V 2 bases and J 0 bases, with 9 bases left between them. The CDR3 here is CASSELGASTDTQYF. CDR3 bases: TGCGCCAGCAGTGAGCTGGGGGCGAGCACAGATACGCAGTATTTT.

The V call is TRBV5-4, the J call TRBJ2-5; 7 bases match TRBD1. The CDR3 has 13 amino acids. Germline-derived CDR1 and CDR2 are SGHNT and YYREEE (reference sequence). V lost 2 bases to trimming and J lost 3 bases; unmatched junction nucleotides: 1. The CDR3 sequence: CASSFDREETQYF. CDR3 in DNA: TGTGCCAGCAGCTTCGACAGGGAAGAGACCCAGTACTTC.

The CDR3 here is CASSYSGDSNQPQHF. The CDR3 DNA follows: TGTGCCAGCAGCTATTCGGGTGATAGCAATCAGCCCCAGCATTTT. The chain combines TRBV4-2 with TRBJ1-5; no definite D call. The germline V gene encodes CDR1 LGHNA and CDR2 YNFKEQ. CDR3 length equals 15 residues. V lost 5 bases and J lost 0, with 11 bases in between.

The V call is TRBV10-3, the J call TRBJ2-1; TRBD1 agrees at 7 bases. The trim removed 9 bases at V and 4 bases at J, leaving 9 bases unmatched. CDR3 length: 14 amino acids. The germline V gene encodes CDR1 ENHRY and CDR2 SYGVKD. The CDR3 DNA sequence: TGTGCCATGTCCGGGACAGCTACATACAATGAGCAGTTCTTC. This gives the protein CAMSGTATYNEQFF.

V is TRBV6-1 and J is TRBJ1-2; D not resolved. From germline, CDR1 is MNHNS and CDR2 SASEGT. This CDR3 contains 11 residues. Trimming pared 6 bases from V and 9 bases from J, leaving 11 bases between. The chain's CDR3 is CASRDLDRYTF. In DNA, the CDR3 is TGTGCCAGCAGGGACCTCGATCGCTACACCTTC.

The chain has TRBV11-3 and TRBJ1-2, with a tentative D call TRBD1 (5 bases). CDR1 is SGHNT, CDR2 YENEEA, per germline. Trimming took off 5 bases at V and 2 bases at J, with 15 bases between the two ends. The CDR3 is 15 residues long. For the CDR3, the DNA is TGTGCCAGCAGCCTCAACGGGGCTGAAAACTATGGCTACACCTTC. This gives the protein CASSLNGAENYGYTF.

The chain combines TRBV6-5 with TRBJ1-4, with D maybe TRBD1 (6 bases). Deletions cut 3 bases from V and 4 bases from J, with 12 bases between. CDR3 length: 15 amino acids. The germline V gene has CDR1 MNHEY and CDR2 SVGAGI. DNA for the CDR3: TGTGCCAGCAGTTATAGGGGACAAGATAATGAAAAACTGTTTTTT. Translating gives CASSYRGQDNEKLFF.

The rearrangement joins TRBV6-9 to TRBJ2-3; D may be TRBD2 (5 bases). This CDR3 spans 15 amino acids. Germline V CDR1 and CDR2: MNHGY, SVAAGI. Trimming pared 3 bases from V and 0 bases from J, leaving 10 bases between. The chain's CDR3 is CASSYVGVSTDTQYF. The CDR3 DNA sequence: TGTGCCAGCAGTTACGTCGGGGTCAGCACAGATACGCAGTATTTT.

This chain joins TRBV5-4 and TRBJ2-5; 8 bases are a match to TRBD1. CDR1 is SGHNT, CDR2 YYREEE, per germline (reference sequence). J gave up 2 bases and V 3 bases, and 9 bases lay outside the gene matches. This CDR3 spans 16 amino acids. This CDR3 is CASSSPQHRGQETQYF. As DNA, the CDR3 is TGTGCCAGCAGCTCCCCTCAACACAGGGGGCAAGAGACCCAGTACTTC.

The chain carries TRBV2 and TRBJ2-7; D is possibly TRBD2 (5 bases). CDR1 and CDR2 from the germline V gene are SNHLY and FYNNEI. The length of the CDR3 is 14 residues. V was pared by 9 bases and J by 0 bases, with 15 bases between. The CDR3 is CASQYTGNSYEQYF. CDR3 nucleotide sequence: TGTGCCAGTCAATATACCGGGAACTCCTACGAGCAGTACTTC. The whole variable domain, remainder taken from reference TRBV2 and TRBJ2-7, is EPEVTQTPSHQVTQMGQEVILRCVPISNHLYFYWYRQILGQKVEFLVSFYNNEISEKSEIFDDQFSVERPDGSNFTLKIRSTKLEDSAMYFCASQYTGNSYEQYFGPGTRLTVT.

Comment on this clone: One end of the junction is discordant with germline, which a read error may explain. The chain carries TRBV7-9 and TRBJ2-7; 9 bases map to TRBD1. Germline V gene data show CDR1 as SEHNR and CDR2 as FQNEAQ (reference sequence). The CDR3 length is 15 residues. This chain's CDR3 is CASSLDRILGQGLCF. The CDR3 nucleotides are TGTGCCAGCAGCTTAGACAGGATTCTGGGACAGGGACTTTGCTTC. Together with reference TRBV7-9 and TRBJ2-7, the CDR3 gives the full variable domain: DTGVSQNPRHKITKRGQNVTFRCDPISEHNRLYWYRQTLGQGPEFLTYFQNEAQLEKSRLLSDRFSAERPKGSFSTLEIQRTEQGDSAMYLCASSLDRILGQGLCFGPGTRLTVT.

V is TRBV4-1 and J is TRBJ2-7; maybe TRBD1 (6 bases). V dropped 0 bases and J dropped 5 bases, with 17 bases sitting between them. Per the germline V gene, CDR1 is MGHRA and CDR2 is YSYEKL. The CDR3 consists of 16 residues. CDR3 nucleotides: TGCGCCAGCAGCCAAGAGTTTACAGGGCAATGGAACGAGCAGTACTTC. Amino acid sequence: CASSQEFTGQWNEQYF.